In its sample, the clone carrying this T cell receptor beta chain was seen a few times. Its antigen is undetermined. This CDR3 contains 13 residues. Per the germline V gene, CDR1 is MNHEY and CDR2 is SVGAGI. Trimming removed 2 bases at V and 5 bases at J, with 7 bases between. TCRdb re-called the 5' RACE reads through MiXCR, storing one row per CDR3 protein. The sample includes under 110,000 distinct CDR3 sequences, around 12% of them seen just once. The source of the sample is a study of T-cell memory formation after mild COVID-19. Whole-study findings and limits: Whereas later expanders leaned CD4+, clones contracting day 15 to 85 showed a balanced CD4/CD8 makeup.

Sequencing was carried out using PBMCs or a T cell subset sorted from them (not recorded which). This rearrangement joins TRBV6-5 to TRBJ2-1; D gene uncertain. The receptor's source is an adult woman who had mild COVID-19 (a few samples of this study predate the infection). Cell type and time point are not known. CDR3 DNA: TGTGCCAGCAGTTACAGGACCGACAATGAGCAGTTCTTC. Encoded protein: CASSYRTDNEQFF.